The 15 T cell receptor beta chains below come from one sample, sequenced in a study of OX40 agonist ivuxolimab in advanced cancers. Profiling relied on immunoSEQ multiplex PCR, and the TCRdb table lists in-frame clones only, not all of them. The table includes 40,000 to 60,000 clones, 85% detected once. This specimen was CD4+ or CD8+ T cells sorted from blood, taken in a trial of the OX40 agonist ivuxolimab. The receptors stem from an adult with an advanced solid tumor such as melanoma, head and neck, liver or kidney cancer.

The chain uses TRBV10-1 and TRBJ2-7, with D possibly being TRBD1 (5 bases). Trimming removed 7 bases at V and 5 bases at J, with 21 bases between. Germline V gives CDR1 WNHNN, CDR2 SYGVQD (reference sequence). The length of the CDR3 is 15 residues. CDR3 DNA sequence: TGCGCCAGCACCCACAGGCAGGTCGGTTGGGACGAGCAGTACTTC. Amino acids: CASTHRQVGWDEQYF.

The count of this clone is one. This chain uses TRBV15 with TRBJ2-1; 9 nucleotides agree with TRBD1. CDR1 is LNHNV and CDR2 is YYDKDF in the germline V gene (reference sequence). The CDR3 spans 15 residues. J gave up 9 bases and V 5 bases, and 11 bases lay outside the gene matches. The CDR3 region has the DNA TGTGCCACCAGCCTAGAGGGACAGGGCGCGGGTGAGCAGTTCTTC. Amino acids: CATSLEGQGAGEQFF.

This clone occurred a few times. This chain connects TRBV7-3 to TRBJ2-1; D possibly matches TRBD1 or TRBD2 (5 bases each). The germline V gene encodes CDR1 SGHTA and CDR2 FQGTGA. The V end was cut by 5 bases, the J end by 9 bases, with 8 bases between. The CDR3 is made up of 11 amino acids. CDR3 DNA sequence: TGTGCCAGCAGCCTAGGGACTGAGCAGTTCTTC. The encoded protein is CASSLGTEQFF.

The chain carries TRBV29-1 and TRBJ1-2, with D unclear. The CDR3 is 14 amino acids. V gave up 7 bases and J gave up 1 base, with 16 bases separating them. Germline V gives CDR1 SQVTM, CDR2 ANQGSEA. CDR3 sequence: CSAPSGPLNYGYTF. As DNA, the CDR3 is TGCAGCGCTCCTTCCGGGCCCCTTAACTATGGCTACACCTTC.

The J gene is TRBJ2-1, the V gene TRBV19, with D hard to call. Germline CDR1 reads LNHDA; CDR2 reads SQIVND (reference sequence). The CDR3 is made up of 16 amino acids. V dropped 0 bases and J dropped 2 bases, with 11 bases sitting between them. The CDR3 DNA sequence: TGTGCCAGTAGTATAGATATAGGGAAGGCCTACAATGAGCAGTTCTTC. Its protein product is CASSIDIGKAYNEQFF.

The V gene is TRBV5-8, the J gene TRBJ2-7; possibly TRBD2 for D (5 bases). The CDR3 spans 15 residues. Germline V gives CDR1 SGHTS, CDR2 YDEGEE. V lost 5 bases and J lost 0, with 15 bases in between. The CDR3 region is CASSLRTLSSYEQYV. The CDR3 coding sequence is TGTGCCAGCAGTCTCCGGACTTTGAGCTCCTACGAGCAGTACGTC.

CDR3 amino acids: CASSFPGRDEQYF. Here the CDR3 DNA reads TGTGCCAGCAGCTTCCCGGGAAGGGACGAGCAGTACTTC. This chain uses TRBV5-4 with TRBJ2-7, with D tentatively TRBD2 (5 bases). CDR1 is SGHNT and CDR2 is YYREEE in the germline V gene (reference sequence). The CDR3 length is 13 residues. Between the trimmed V and J ends, which lost 2 bases and 5 bases, there was a span of 11 bases.

The chain links TRBV4-3 to TRBJ1-3, with TRBD1 matching 8 bases. This CDR3 has 17 residues. Trimming at V came to 0 bases and at J to 0 bases, leaving 4 bases not matched to a gene. Per the germline V gene, CDR1 is LGHNA and CDR2 is YSLEER. CDR3 region: CASSQDAGGLSGNTIYF. CDR3 nucleotide sequence: TGCGCCAGCAGCCAAGATGCAGGGGGCCTCTCTGGAAACACCATATATTTT.

The sample holds one count of this clone. The J gene is TRBJ2-7, the V gene TRBV27; D might be TRBD1 (5 bases). CDR1 MNHEY and CDR2 SMNVEV come from the germline V gene (reference sequence). The CDR3 loop spans 14 amino acids. Between the trimmed V and J ends, which lost 6 bases and 0 bases, there was a span of 12 bases. For the CDR3, the DNA is TGTGCCAGCAGCGCAAAGACAGTCTCCTACGAGCAGTACTTC. It translates to CASSAKTVSYEQYF.

This chain joins TRBV13 and TRBJ1-1; D gene ambiguous. In germline, CDR1 is PRHDT, CDR2 FYEKMQ (reference sequence). Deletions cut 0 bases from V and 0 bases from J, with 5 bases between. This CDR3 region has 14 residues. The CDR3 region has the DNA TGTGCCAGCAGCTTAGGCCCCTTGAACACTGAAGCTTTCTTT. It specifies CASSLGPLNTEAFF.

V usage is TRBV19 and J usage is TRBJ1-5, with TRBD1 as a possible D gene (5 bases). CDR3 length: 17 amino acids. Germline V gene lookup returns CDR1 LNHDA and CDR2 SQIVND (reference sequence). Between the trimmed V and J ends, which lost 7 bases and 2 bases, there was a span of 21 bases. The CDR3 sequence: CASIGSRRGRGNQPQHF. CDR3 coding DNA: TGTGCCAGTATCGGTTCGAGGCGGGGCCGGGGCAATCAGCCCCAGCATTTT.

V usage is TRBV27 and J usage is TRBJ2-1; maybe TRBD2 (6 bases). V was clipped by 2 bases and J by 6 bases, with 8 bases between them. This CDR3 contains 13 residues. Germline V gives CDR1 MNHEY, CDR2 SMNVEV (reference sequence). The CDR3 DNA sequence: TGTGCCAGCAGTTTAGGGACTCTCAATGAGCAGTTCTTC. Protein sequence: CASSLGTLNEQFF.

V is TRBV6-6 and J is TRBJ1-1; 9 bases are shared with TRBD1. This CDR3 is built from 12 residues. The germline V gene has CDR1 MNHNY and CDR2 SVGAGI (reference sequence). J gave up 10 bases and V 6 bases, and 6 bases lay outside the gene matches. The DNA for the CDR3 is TGTGCCAGCAGACGACAGGGGGAAGCAGCTTTCTTT. Its protein product is CASRRQGEAAFF.

The sample holds one count of this clone. This chain uses TRBV4-3 with TRBJ2-4, with D tentatively TRBD1 (6 bases). Germline CDR1 reads LGHNA; CDR2 reads YSLEER. Trimming pared 2 bases from V and 8 bases from J, leaving 10 bases between. The CDR3 runs to 13 residues. CDR3 DNA: TGCGCCAGCAGCCAACCAGGGGACGACATTCAGTACTTC. Amino acid sequence: CASSQPGDDIQYF.

V gene TRBV7-8 combines with J gene TRBJ2-3, with 11 bases matching TRBD2. The V gene end was trimmed by 3 bases and the J gene end by 6 bases; junction bases not matched to a gene: 8. The V gene's germline CDR1 is SGHVS and CDR2 FQNEAQ. This CDR3 comprises 16 residues. DNA for the CDR3: TGTGCCAGCAGCTTTAGCGGGGGGGCCGCGGTTGATACGCAGTATTTT. Residues: CASSFSGGAAVDTQYF. The full variable domain, in which reference TRBV7-8 and TRBJ2-3 provide the parts outside the CDR3, is GAGVSQSPRYKVAKRGQDVALRCDPISGHVSLFWYQQALGQGPEFLTYFQNEAQLDKSGLPSDRFFAERPEGSVSTLKIQRTQQEDSAVYLCASSFSGGAAVDTQYFGPGTRLTVL.